Each of the 25 T cell receptor beta chains below was sequenced from the same sample in a study of T cell responses to AZD1222 COVID-19 vaccine. Profiled with immunoSEQ multiplex PCR; TCRdb holds only in-frame clones, not every one. The data show around 84,000 clones, around 90% seen once. Material: peripheral blood, obtained on day 0 of MenACWY control vaccination. The source of these receptors is an adult in good health.

The V call is TRBV29-1, the J call TRBJ2-1; D unclear. Trimming took off 0 bases at V and 2 bases at J, with 8 bases between the two ends. Germline V gives CDR1 SQVTM, CDR2 ANQGSEA. This CDR3 is 14 amino acids long. CDR3 DNA sequence: TGCAGCGTTGAAGACGGGTTCACCTACAATGAGCAGTTCTTC. Encoded protein: CSVEDGFTYNEQFF.

The chain links TRBV5-1 to TRBJ1-4; D is undetermined. Germline V gives CDR1 SGHRS, CDR2 YFSETQ. V lost 4 bases, J lost 0 bases, and 4 bases lay in between. This CDR3 contains 13 residues. The CDR3 protein is CASSLATNEKLFF. CDR3 sequence (DNA): TGCGCCAGCAGCCTTGCAACTAATGAAAAACTGTTTTTT.

This rearrangement joins TRBV5-1 to TRBJ2-7; D assignment may be TRBD1 or TRBD2 (5 bases each). The CDR3 has 14 amino acids. The ends were cut back, 4 bases at V and 1 base at J, with 12 bases in the middle. Germline V gives CDR1 SGHRS, CDR2 YFSETQ. The CDR3 DNA follows: TGCGCCAGCAGCAACTGGGGCGGGTCCTACGAGCAGTACTTC. It specifies CASSNWGGSYEQYF.

The genes are TRBV7-2 and TRBJ1-3, with D unclear. The CDR3 runs to 13 residues. The germline V gene has CDR1 SGHTA and CDR2 FQGNSA. Trimming stripped 4 bases from V and 3 bases from J, with 7 bases between. The CDR3 DNA is TGTGCCAGCAGCTCTGCAGTTGGAAACACCATATATTTT. It translates to CASSSAVGNTIYF.

V usage is TRBV12-3 or TRBV12-4 and J usage is TRBJ1-4; TRBD1 matches at 8 bases. CDR3 length: 13 amino acids. The junction had 3 bases not matched to a gene; V was cut back by 6 bases and J by 6 bases. CDR3: CASRAGGHEKLFF. CDR3 bases: TGTGCCAGCAGGGCAGGGGGCCATGAAAAACTGTTTTTT.

DNA of the CDR3: TGCGCCAGCAGCTTGGAACAGAGCTCTGGAAACACCATATATTTT. As protein: CASSLEQSSGNTIYF. The genes are TRBV5-1 and TRBJ1-3; D gene uncertain. The length of the CDR3 is 15 residues. Trimming left V 0 bases short and J 0 bases short, with 7 bases between. The germline V gene has CDR1 SGHRS and CDR2 YFSETQ.

J is TRBJ1-3 and V is TRBV9; possible D gene TRBD1, 6 bases. V lost 3 bases to trimming and J lost 1 base, with 14 bases between them. CDR3 length equals 16 residues. CDR1 is SGDLS, CDR2 YYNGEE, per germline. CDR3 region: CASSAGTTKSGNTIYF. CDR3 sequence (DNA): TGTGCCAGCAGCGCGGGGACAACTAAATCTGGAAACACCATATATTTT.

The chain couples TRBV30 to TRBJ1-4; D unresolved. Trimming took 1 base from V and 5 from J, leaving 11 bases between them. Germline assignment: CDR1 GTSNPN and CDR2 SVGIG (reference sequence). The CDR3 has 14 amino acids. The CDR3 region is CAWSARVSNEKLFF. The CDR3 DNA follows: TGTGCCTGGAGTGCCCGGGTCTCAAATGAAAAACTGTTTTTT.

The CDR3 spells CSVPSGGGYNEQFF. The CDR3 nucleotides are TGCAGCGTTCCTAGCGGGGGTGGTTACAATGAGCAGTTCTTC. The J gene is TRBJ2-1, the V gene TRBV29-1, with 10 nucleotides matching TRBD2. Germline V gene lookup returns CDR1 SQVTM and CDR2 ANQGSEA. CDR3 length: 14 amino acids. With 5 bases clipped from V and 4 bases from J, the junction kept 5 bases outside the gene matches.

The CDR3 DNA sequence: TGTGCCAGCAGCCTGGACAGGGTAGACACTGAAGCTTTCTTT. Its translation is CASSLDRVDTEAFF. This chain joins TRBV5-5 and TRBJ1-1, with 8 bases identical to TRBD1. Germline trimming cut 4 bases from V and 3 bases from J; bases unmatched to any gene: 5. This CDR3 has 14 residues. Germline CDR1 reads SGHKS; CDR2 reads YYEKEE (reference sequence).

The rearrangement uses TRBV14 and TRBJ1-2; D is perhaps TRBD1 (5 bases). CDR3 length: 15 amino acids. Germline V gene data show CDR1 as SGHDN and CDR2 as FVKESK. The V end was cut by 1 base, the J end by 5 bases, with 14 bases between. This CDR3 reads CASSQGRANWYGYTF. The DNA of the CDR3 is TGTGCCAGCAGCCAAGGCAGGGCGAATTGGTATGGCTACACCTTC.

V gene TRBV5-4 combines with J gene TRBJ2-5; 14 bases agree with TRBD2. Germline values: CDR1 SGHNT, CDR2 YYREEE (reference sequence). The V and J ends lost 3 bases and 5 bases, in that order; junction bases with no gene match: 6. This CDR3 is 16 amino acids long. CDR3: CASSSGTSGGWETQYF. The DNA of the CDR3 is TGTGCCAGCAGCTCCGGGACTAGCGGGGGATGGGAGACCCAGTACTTC. Looking up the rest from reference TRBV5-4 and TRBJ2-5 gives the full variable domain: ETGVTQSPTHLIKTRGQQVTLRCSSQSGHNTVSWYQQALGQGPQFIFQYYREEENGRGNFPPRFSGLQFPNYSSELNVNALELDDSALYLCASSSGTSGGWETQYFGPGTRLLVL.

The chain joins TRBV5-1 to TRBJ2-7, with TRBD2 matching 8 bases. This CDR3 is 15 amino acids long. V dropped 1 base and J dropped 6; count of bases not matched to a gene: 9. The V gene's germline CDR1 is SGHRS and CDR2 YFSETQ. Here the CDR3 DNA reads TGCGCCAGCAGCTTGTTCCGGGGGGGCGGAGGCGAGCAGTACTTC. This translates into CASSLFRGGGGEQYF.

This clone was recorded only once. The chain employs TRBV7-9 and TRBJ1-1, with a tentative D call TRBD1 (6 bases). Trimming removed 6 bases at V and 4 bases at J, with 15 bases between. The germline V gene has CDR1 SEHNR and CDR2 FQNEAQ (reference sequence). CDR3 length equals 14 residues. DNA of the CDR3: TGTGCCAGCAGACCCGGACAGCACGGCACTGAAGCTTTCTTT. This sequence encodes CASRPGQHGTEAFF.

The rearrangement links TRBV18 to TRBJ1-1; no reliable D call. Germline CDR1 reads KGHSH; CDR2 reads LQKENI. This CDR3 region has 12 residues. Trimming removed 5 bases from V and 4 bases from J, with 8 bases in between. The CDR3 coding sequence is TGTGCCAGCTCAGATTCCATCACTGAAGCTTTCTTT. Its protein product is CASSDSITEAFF.

The rearrangement joins TRBV3-1 (or the pseudogene TRBV3-2) to TRBJ1-6; D gene uncertain. V lost 1 base and J 4 bases, leaving 5 bases between the germline ends. CDR3 size: 14 residues. From germline, CDR1 is LGHDT and CDR2 YNNKEL (reference sequence). The CDR3 region is CASSQVPYNSPLHF. CDR3 bases: TGTGCCAGCAGCCAAGTTCCTTATAATTCACCCCTCCACTTT.

The chain couples TRBV7-2 to TRBJ2-5; 11 bases agree with TRBD2. The CDR3 is 15 amino acids. The J segment lost 2 bases and the V segment lost 3 bases, leaving 2 bases of the junction unmatched. Per the germline V gene, CDR1 is SGHTA and CDR2 is FQGNSA. The CDR3, as DNA: TGTGCCAGCAGCTTCCGACTAGCGGGGCAAGAGACCCAGTACTTC. Protein sequence: CASSFRLAGQETQYF.

The chain combines TRBV27 with TRBJ2-7, with 10 bases aligning to TRBD2. The CDR3 runs to 15 residues. Germline CDR1 and CDR2: MNHEY and SMNVEV (reference sequence). Unmatched junction bases numbered 5, after V lost 2 bases and J lost 4 bases. CDR3 loop: CASSLEAGGPYEQYF. CDR3 DNA sequence: TGTGCCAGCAGTTTAGAAGCGGGGGGGCCGTACGAGCAGTACTTC.

The chain carries TRBV5-1 and TRBJ2-7; no clear D. The CDR3 is 15 residues long. Germline CDR1 SGHRS, CDR2 YFSETQ. V was trimmed by 2 bases and J by 2 bases, leaving 14 bases between them. CDR3 residues: CASSFSTAATYEQYF. The DNA for the CDR3 is TGCGCCAGCAGCTTTTCGACGGCCGCGACCTACGAGCAGTACTTC.

The gene calls are TRBV19 and TRBJ2-5; TRBD1 matches at 7 bases. Germline V CDR1 and CDR2: LNHDA, SQIVND (reference sequence). This CDR3 has 14 residues. J lost 4 bases, V lost 5 bases, and 7 bases had no gene match. CDR3 protein: CASSPVPGGETQYF. The CDR3 region has the DNA TGTGCCAGTAGTCCGGTCCCAGGGGGAGAGACCCAGTACTTC. Full variable domain (missing parts from reference TRBV19 and TRBJ2-5): DGGITQSPKYLFRKEGQNVTLSCEQNLNHDAMYWYRQDPGQGLRLIYYSQIVNDFQKGDIAEGYSVSREKKESFPLTVTSAQKNPTAFYLCASSPVPGGETQYFGPGTRLLVL.

This chain uses TRBV20-1 with TRBJ2-2; 8 bases fit TRBD2. This CDR3 comprises 16 residues. Germline loops: CDR1 DFQATT, CDR2 SNEGSKA (reference sequence). V shed 3 bases, J shed 1 base, and the junction held 7 bases outside the gene matches. CDR3 amino acids: CSASPTGGRNTGELFF. CDR3 sequence (DNA): TGCAGTGCTAGTCCCACGGGGGGGAGGAACACCGGGGAGCTGTTTTTT.

CDR3 sequence: CATRQSGNSGNTIYF. The CDR3 DNA reads TGTGCCACCAGACAGTCGGGTAACTCTGGAAACACCATATATTTT. This sequence joins TRBV10-3 and TRBJ1-3; tentatively, D is TRBD1 (5 bases). CDR1 and CDR2 (germline): ENHRY, SYGVKD. V gave up 10 bases and J gave up 0 bases, with 16 bases separating them. The CDR3 runs to 15 residues.

This chain connects TRBV5-5 to TRBJ1-2, with D tentatively TRBD1 (5 bases). This CDR3 is built from 14 residues. CDR1 is SGHKS, CDR2 YYEKEE, per germline (reference sequence). The V end was cut by 4 bases, the J end by 0 bases, with 10 bases between. CDR3: CASSVQGTNYGYTF. The CDR3 nucleotides are TGTGCCAGCAGCGTGCAGGGTACTAACTATGGCTACACCTTC.

The rearrangement uses TRBV6-5 and TRBJ2-7; D may be TRBD1 or TRBD2 (5 bases each). The CDR3 consists of 13 residues. Germline values: CDR1 MNHEY, CDR2 SVGAGI. V lost 8 bases, J lost 2 bases, and 13 bases lay in between. The CDR3 protein is CASRLLGAYEQYF. The CDR3 nucleotides read TGTGCCAGCCGCCTCCTGGGGGCCTACGAGCAGTACTTC.

The rearrangement joins TRBV30 to TRBJ2-2, with D possibly matching TRBD2 (6 bases). Germline CDR1 reads GTSNPN; CDR2 reads SVGIG (reference sequence). V was trimmed by 2 bases and J by 2 bases, leaving 12 bases between them. This CDR3 contains 15 residues. CDR3 sequence: CAWSFAGQNTGELFF. The CDR3 coding sequence is TGTGCCTGGAGTTTTGCGGGGCAAAACACCGGGGAGCTGTTTTTT.